This T cell receptor beta chain was sequenced for a study of T-cell reconstitution after alpha-beta-depleted transplantation in children. General study results and limits: After one year, T-cell counts and TCRbeta diversity mostly came from new T cells. Reportedly, alpha-beta T cells present about two months post-transplant originated from several hundred expanded clones of graft origin. Certain patients had high TCRbeta diversity at day 60, and it came from recipient T cells and thymic progenitors that survived.

The CDR3 consists of 12 residues. Germline CDR1 MDHEN, CDR2 SYDVKM. V lost 6 bases to trimming and J lost 5 bases; unmatched junction nucleotides: 3. This clonotype was seen ten or more times. Its antigen is still unknown. Researchers prepared the TCRbeta library using unique molecular identifiers, the study reports. TCRdb analysed the PCR reads with MiXCR anew, one entry per CDR3 protein. The table has 240,000 or so distinct CDR3 sequences, around 7.8% seen once. This sequence joins TRBV28 and TRBJ2-7, with 8 bases that match TRBD2. The TCR sequence derives from a male patient younger than 18 who had a stem cell transplant for acute lymphoblastic leukemia, so the T cells may come from the graft donor. Sequenced here: PBMCs, mostly from graft donor cells, sampled 180 days after TCRalphabeta/CD19-depleted stem cell transplant. The CDR3 region has the DNA TGTGCCAGCAGGACTAGCGCCCACGAGCAGTACTTC. It encodes CASRTSAHEQYF.